These 26 T cell receptor beta chains were sequenced from one sample in a study of blood T cell repertoires in COVID-19. Assay used: immunoSEQ multiplex PCR; TCRdb lists only in-frame clones, some missing. The repertoire holds approximately 250,000 clones, with approximately 90% as singletons. Sequencing input: PBMCs or T cells enriched from blood (not recorded which). The receptors come from a middle-aged man who had been exposed to COVID-19.

The V and J genes are TRBV9 and TRBJ2-7; 10 nucleotides align to TRBD2. Germline V lookup: CDR1 SGDLS, CDR2 YYNGEE. Losses at the gene ends were 0 bases for V and 4 bases for J; bases not matched to a gene: 4. The CDR3 extends over 15 amino acids. Written as DNA, the CDR3 is TGTGCCAGCAGCGTAGGAGCGGGAGGGCTTTACGAGCAGTACTTC. Amino acid sequence: CASSVGAGGLYEQYF. Based on the CDR3 plus reference TRBV9 and TRBJ2-7, the full variable domain is DSGVTQTPKHLITATGQRVTLRCSPRSGDLSVYWYQQSLDQGLQFLIQYYNGEERAKGNILERFSAQQFPDLHSELNLSSLELGDSALYFCASSVGAGGLYEQYFGPGTRLTVT.

This clone was found a few times. This rearrangement joins TRBV30 to TRBJ2-7; a weak D match, TRBD1 (5 bases). The CDR3 extends over 15 amino acids. The V gene's germline CDR1 is GTSNPN and CDR2 SVGIG (reference sequence). V lost 0 bases, J lost 2 bases, and 14 bases lay in between. CDR3 nucleotides: TGTGCCTGGAGTGTCGCTAGGGGATTCCCCTACGAGCAGTACTTC. Encoded protein: CAWSVARGFPYEQYF. The variable domain in full, with the rest retrieved from reference TRBV30 and TRBJ2-7, is SQTIHQWPATLVQPVGSPLSLECTVEGTSNPNLYWYRQAAGRGLQLLFYSVGIGQISSEVPQNLSASRPQDRQFILSSKKLLLSDSGFYLCAWSVARGFPYEQYFGPGTRLTVT.

The chain links TRBV28 to TRBJ1-2, with D unresolved. Between the trimmed V and J ends, which lost 7 bases and 7 bases, there was a span of 13 bases. Germline-derived CDR1 and CDR2 are MDHEN and SYDVKM. The CDR3 length is 12 residues. For the CDR3, the DNA is TGTGCCAGCATGAAGGAGAAGCGTGGCTACACCTTC. It encodes CASMKEKRGYTF.

The V and J genes are TRBV28 and TRBJ1-1; TRBD1 agrees at 7 bases. Germline CDR1 is MDHEN and CDR2 is SYDVKM. V was clipped by 5 bases and J by 5 bases; unmatched bases: 11. The CDR3 is 15 amino acids. As DNA, the CDR3 is TGTGCCAGCAGTGCCTCGGACAGGAAGGGAACTGAAGCTTTCTTT. This codes for CASSASDRKGTEAFF. Full variable domain (rest looked up from reference TRBV28 and TRBJ1-1): DVKVTQSSRYLVKRTGEKVFLECVQDMDHENMFWYRQDPGLGLRLIYFSYDVKMKEKGDIPEGYSVSREKKERFSLILESASTNQTSMYLCASSASDRKGTEAFFGQGTRLTVV.

The chain is built from TRBV2 and TRBJ1-1, with 8 bases aligning to TRBD1. Trimming took 6 bases from V and 6 from J; bases not matched to a gene: 6. The length of the CDR3 is 13 residues. Germline loops: CDR1 SNHLY, CDR2 FYNNEI. The CDR3 spells CASSRGPTSEAFF. CDR3 bases: TGTGCCAGCAGCAGGGGGCCCACCTCTGAAGCTTTCTTT.

This clone came up once. The V and J genes are TRBV4-1 and TRBJ2-3; D is unresolved. Germline values: CDR1 MGHRA, CDR2 YSYEKL. Trimming removed 3 bases from V and 6 bases from J, with 19 bases in between. The CDR3 length is 16 residues. CDR3 sequence (DNA): TGCGCCAGCAGCCAGCCGGAGCGCCCAAAGTGGGATACGCAGTATTTT. Translating it yields CASSQPERPKWDTQYF.

The chain recombines TRBV6-4 with TRBJ2-1, with 9 bases that match TRBD2. Looked up from germline, CDR1 is MRHNA and CDR2 is SNTAGT. CDR3 size: 16 residues. V was pared by 2 bases and J by 4 bases, with 6 bases of the junction left unmatched. This chain's CDR3 is CASSDVSGRWYNEQFF. The DNA of the CDR3 is TGTGCCAGCAGTGACGTCAGCGGGAGGTGGTACAATGAGCAGTTCTTC.

V usage is TRBV10-3 and J usage is TRBJ2-2; 9 bases align to TRBD2. CDR1 ENHRY and CDR2 SYGVKD come from the germline V gene. The CDR3 length is 19 residues. V trimming: 0 bases; J trimming: 4 bases; junction bases outside the gene matches: 12. CDR3 region: CAISESLNIAGAGTGELFF. CDR3 nucleotide sequence: TGTGCCATCAGTGAGTCGCTCAATATAGCGGGAGCGGGCACCGGGGAGCTGTTTTTT.

The CDR3 reads CASSLGGFYGYTF. The CDR3 DNA sequence: TGTGCCAGCAGCCTCGGGGGGTTCTATGGCTACACCTTC. The chain employs TRBV12-3 or TRBV12-4 and TRBJ1-2, with TRBD1 as a possible D gene (5 bases). CDR3 length equals 13 residues. The V end was cut by 6 bases, the J end by 4 bases, with 12 bases between.

This chain's CDR3 is CASSFGTSGRANEQFF. In nucleotides, the CDR3 is TGTGCCAGCAGCTTCGGGACTAGCGGGAGGGCCAACGAGCAGTTCTTC. The chain uses TRBV7-7 and TRBJ2-1; TRBD2 agrees at 16 bases. The ends lost 3 bases at V and 10 bases at J; junction bases unmatched: 6. CDR1 is SSHAT, CDR2 FNYEAQ, per germline (reference sequence). The CDR3 is 16 residues long.

The genes are TRBV5-6 and TRBJ1-5; no definite D call. The V end lost 2 bases, the J end lost 1 base, and 7 bases lay between the germline ends. The CDR3 has 14 amino acids. Germline values: CDR1 SGHDT, CDR2 YYEEEE. Here the CDR3 DNA reads TGTGCCAGCAGCTTCGGGTTGAGCAATCAGCCCCAGCATTTT. This encodes CASSFGLSNQPQHF.

The chain recombines TRBV7-9 with TRBJ2-1; D is possibly TRBD1 (5 bases). CDR3 length: 12 amino acids. Germline assignment: CDR1 SEHNR and CDR2 FQNEAQ (reference sequence). The ends were cut back, 8 bases at V and 7 bases at J, with 12 bases in the middle. The CDR3 region is CASQKPGNEQFF. The CDR3 DNA reads as TGTGCCAGCCAAAAGCCAGGGAATGAGCAGTTCTTC.

This chain uses TRBV7-3 with TRBJ2-5, with D possibly TRBD2 on 5 matching bases. Germline V gene data show CDR1 as SGHTA and CDR2 as FQGTGA. This CDR3 is 13 amino acids long. The V gene lost 4 bases and the J gene lost 4 bases, with 10 bases spanning the gap. DNA for the CDR3: TGTGCCAGCAGCTCCAGTGGGAGAGAGACCCAGTACTTC. It translates to CASSSSGRETQYF.

This clone was detected a few times. This sequence joins TRBV30 and TRBJ1-6; D is ambiguous. This CDR3 has 13 amino acids. Per the germline V gene, CDR1 is GTSNPN and CDR2 is SVGIG (reference sequence). V was cut by 2 bases and J by 7 bases, with 9 bases left in between. The CDR3 region is CAWSPNPNSPLHF. The CDR3, as DNA: TGTGCCTGGAGTCCCAATCCCAATTCACCCCTCCACTTT.

The J gene is TRBJ1-3, the V gene TRBV11-2; TRBD1 matches at 9 bases. V lost 7 bases, J lost 6 bases, and 4 bases stayed unmatched. This CDR3 has 13 amino acids. The germline V gene encodes CDR1 SGHAT and CDR2 FQNNGV. CDR3: CASTKQGANTIYF. The CDR3 DNA reads TGTGCCAGCACTAAACAGGGGGCAAACACCATATATTTT.

The chain links TRBV7-2 to TRBJ2-1; 11 bases match TRBD2. This CDR3 spans 14 amino acids. CDR1 and CDR2 from the germline V gene are SGHTA and FQGNSA. V gave up 3 bases and J gave up 7 bases; unmatched junction bases: 2. The CDR3 sequence: CASSLTSGKNEQFF. The CDR3, as DNA: TGTGCCAGCAGCTTGACTAGCGGGAAAAATGAGCAGTTCTTC.

V is TRBV9 and J is TRBJ2-1; the D gene is possibly TRBD1 (5 bases). The CDR3 runs 13 residues. Germline lookup yields CDR1 SGDLS and CDR2 YYNGEE. Trimming removed 4 bases from V and 12 bases from J, with 17 bases in between. CDR3 amino acids: CASSSSGQIRQFF. CDR3 DNA sequence: TGTGCCAGCAGCTCAAGTGGACAAATCCGGCAGTTCTTC.

V is TRBV19 and J is TRBJ1-1, with TRBD1 as a possible D gene (5 bases). Germline V gene sequence: CDR1 LNHDA, CDR2 SQIVND (reference sequence). The germline V and J ends were trimmed by 3 bases and 4 bases, with 12 bases remaining between them. The CDR3 consists of 14 residues. CDR3 coding DNA: TGTGCCAGTAGTATCGGGGGTACGGGCACTGAAGCTTTCTTT. This codes for CASSIGGTGTEAFF.

The rearrangement uses TRBV6-2 or TRBV6-3 and TRBJ2-7; D is ambiguous. Deletions cut 2 bases from V and 7 bases from J, with 18 bases between. This CDR3 comprises 15 residues. The V gene's germline CDR1 is MNHEY and CDR2 SVGEGT. CDR3 loop: CASSYSHGSLREQYF. CDR3 sequence (DNA): TGTGCCAGCAGTTACAGTCACGGATCACTACGAGAGCAGTACTTC.

This clone occurred a few times. The chain is built from TRBV11-3 and TRBJ2-7; maybe TRBD2 (5 bases). Germline assignment: CDR1 SGHNT and CDR2 YENEEA. Deletions cut 5 bases from V and 3 bases from J, with 11 bases between. The CDR3 loop spans 13 amino acids. The CDR3 DNA follows: TGTGCCAGCAGCCCGAACGGGATCTACGAGCAGTACTTC. It codes for CASSPNGIYEQYF.

This clone was detected only once. The chain couples TRBV2 to TRBJ1-2, with D possibly TRBD1 on 6 matching bases. CDR3 length: 12 amino acids. CDR1 and CDR2 (germline): SNHLY, FYNNEI. Trimming stripped 11 bases from V and 8 bases from J, with 18 bases between. The CDR3, as DNA: TGTGCCCTGACAGGTCGGCTACGAGGCTACACCTTC. This translates into CALTGRLRGYTF.

V and J are TRBV4-3 and TRBJ1-5, with no clear D. CDR1 LGHNA and CDR2 YSLEER come from the germline V gene. Trimming cost V 2 bases and J 3 bases, with 14 bases left between them. The CDR3 consists of 16 residues. CDR3 sequence: CASSQRSDGNNQPQHF. CDR3 DNA: TGCGCCAGCAGCCAAAGGTCGGACGGGAACAATCAGCCCCAGCATTTT.

The CDR3 bases are TGTGCCAGCAGCGAGACAGGGGGCAGCAATCAGCCCCAGCATTTT. This sequence encodes CASSETGGSNQPQHF. This chain joins TRBV21-1 and TRBJ1-5; TRBD1 was called by the table and not checked on the DNA. TRBV21-1 is flagged as a pseudogene. The CDR3 has 15 residues.

V is TRBV5-4 and J is TRBJ1-2; the match to TRBD1 covers 9 bases. Germline trimming cut 0 bases from V and 1 base from J; bases unmatched to any gene: 1. CDR1 is SGHNT and CDR2 is YYREEE in the germline V gene (reference sequence). This CDR3 has 15 residues. The CDR3 sequence: CASSLGTGDNYGYTF. As DNA, the CDR3 is TGTGCCAGCAGCTTGGGGACAGGGGATAACTATGGCTACACCTTC.

The chain joins TRBV15 to TRBJ1-5, with a possible D match to TRBD1 (5 bases). CDR3 size: 14 residues. Trimming pared 4 bases from V and 7 bases from J, leaving 14 bases between. Germline CDR1 reads LNHNV; CDR2 reads YYDKDF (reference sequence). The CDR3 reads CATSISGRSQPQHF. The CDR3, as DNA: TGTGCCACCAGCATATCAGGGCGCAGCCAGCCCCAGCATTTT.

This sequence joins TRBV3-1 (or the pseudogene TRBV3-2) and TRBJ1-1; D uncertain. CDR3 length equals 13 residues. The V end was cut by 5 bases, the J end by 0 bases, with 7 bases between. CDR1 is LGHDT, CDR2 YNNKEL, per germline (reference sequence). CDR3 loop: CASSSYMNTEAFF. CDR3 nucleotide sequence: TGTGCCAGCAGCTCATACATGAACACTGAAGCTTTCTTT.